This T cell receptor beta chain was captured by sequencing in a study of blood T cell repertoires in COVID-19. Study summary: Donors in the United States, Italy and Spain gave samples during acute or convalescent COVID-19. T cells, B-cell-depleted T cells, or PBMCs provided the cDNA or gDNA that served as material.

As processed by the authors: Estimation of nucleated cell counts was performed using reference gene primer amplification. Here immunoSEQ multiplex PCR was the method, and the copy in TCRdb shows in-frame clones only, minus some. That table supplies the V and J calls and clone size; D and trimming were determined from the DNA. The sample has more than 250,000 clones; about nine tenths are singletons. Researchers sorted participants into cohorts using their self-reported clinical history. This clone was detected only a few times. V gave up 6 bases and J gave up 14 bases, with 26 bases separating them. The CDR3 runs to 16 residues. Germline CDR1 is ENHRY and CDR2 is SYGVKD.

The chain recombines TRBV10-3 with TRBJ1-6, with D possibly being TRBD1 (6 bases). The clonotype comes from a woman in her forties with acute COVID-19. Sequenced material: PBMCs or T cells enriched from blood (not recorded which). CDR3 in DNA: TGTGCCATCAGCGCGAACGGGGAGGGGGACGGGAGGACCCTCCACTTT. Translated: CAISANGEGDGRTLHF.